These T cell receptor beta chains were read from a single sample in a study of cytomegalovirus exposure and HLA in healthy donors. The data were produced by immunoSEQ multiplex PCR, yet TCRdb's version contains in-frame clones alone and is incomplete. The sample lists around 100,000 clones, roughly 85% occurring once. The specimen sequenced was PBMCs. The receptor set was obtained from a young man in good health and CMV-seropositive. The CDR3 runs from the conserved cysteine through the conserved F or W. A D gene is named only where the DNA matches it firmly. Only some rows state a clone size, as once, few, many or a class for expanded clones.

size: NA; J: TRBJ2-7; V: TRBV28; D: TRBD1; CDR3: CASSPDRTGGFYEQYF; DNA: TGTGCCAGCAGTCCAGATCGGACAGGGGGCTTCTACGAGCAGTACTTC
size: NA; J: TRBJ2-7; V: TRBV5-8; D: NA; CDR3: CASSLSRDEQYF; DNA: TGTGCCAGCAGCTTGTCGCGCGACGAGCAGTACTTC
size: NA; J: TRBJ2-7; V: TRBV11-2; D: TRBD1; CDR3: CASSFGTGKYEQYF; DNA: TGTGCCAGCAGCTTCGGGACAGGGAAATACGAGCAGTACTTC
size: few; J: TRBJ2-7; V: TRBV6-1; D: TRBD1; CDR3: CASRKRDRGYEQYF; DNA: TGTGCCAGCAGAAAGCGGGACAGGGGCTACGAGCAGTACTTC
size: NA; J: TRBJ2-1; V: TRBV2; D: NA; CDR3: CASSPGRGSYNEQFF; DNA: TGTGCCAGCAGTCCGGGGCGGGGTTCCTACAATGAGCAGTTCTTC
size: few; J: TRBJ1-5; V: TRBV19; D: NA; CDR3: CASSIVTLADNQPQHF; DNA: TGTGCCAGTAGTATAGTGACTCTGGCGGACAATCAGCCCCAGCATTTT
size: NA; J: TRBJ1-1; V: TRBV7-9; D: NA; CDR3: CASSSPQGSGTEAFF; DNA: TGTGCCAGCAGCTCACCACAGGGTTCGGGCACTGAAGCTTTCTTT
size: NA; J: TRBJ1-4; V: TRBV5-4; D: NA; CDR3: CASSLQTTGRLFF; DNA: TGTGCCAGCAGCTTACAGACTACAGGGAGACTGTTTTTT
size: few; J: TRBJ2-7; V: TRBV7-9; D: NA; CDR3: CASSRRGDYEQYF; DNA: TGTGCCAGCAGCCGAAGGGGCGATTACGAGCAGTACTTC
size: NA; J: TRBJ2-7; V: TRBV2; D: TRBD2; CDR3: CASSYGLAGDNYEQYF; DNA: TGTGCCAGCAGTTATGGACTAGCGGGCGATAACTACGAGCAGTACTTC
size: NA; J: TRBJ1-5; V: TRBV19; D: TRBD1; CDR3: CASTRGVSNQPQHF; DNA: TGTGCCAGTACCAGGGGGGTGAGCAATCAGCCCCAGCATTTT
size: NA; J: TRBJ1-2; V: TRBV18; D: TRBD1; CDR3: CASSSLMGQGIGYGYTF; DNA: TGTGCCAGCTCATCCCTGATGGGACAGGGAATAGGCTATGGCTACACCTTC
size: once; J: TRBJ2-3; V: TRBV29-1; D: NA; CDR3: CSVDGSGSTDTQYF; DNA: TGCAGCGTTGATGGAAGCGGGAGCACAGATACGCAGTATTTT
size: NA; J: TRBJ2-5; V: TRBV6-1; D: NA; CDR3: CASGQTQYF; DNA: TGTGCCAGCGGGCAGACCCAGTACTTC
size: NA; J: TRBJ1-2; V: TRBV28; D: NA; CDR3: CASSSTGTSWINYGYTF; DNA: TGTGCCAGCAGTTCAACCGGGACAAGCTGGATCAACTATGGCTACACCTTC
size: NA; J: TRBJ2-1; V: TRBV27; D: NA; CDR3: CASSYDPGSYNEQFF; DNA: TGTGCCAGCAGCTATGACCCAGGGTCCTACAATGAGCAGTTCTTC
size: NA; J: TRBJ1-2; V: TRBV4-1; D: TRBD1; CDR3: CASSQDTGTANYGYTF; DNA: TGCGCCAGCAGCCAAGATACTGGGACAGCTAACTATGGCTACACCTTC
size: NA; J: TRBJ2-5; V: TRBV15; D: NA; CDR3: CATMGSTGWPRGTQYF; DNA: TGTGCCACCATGGGTTCGACAGGTTGGCCTAGGGGCACCCAGTACTTC
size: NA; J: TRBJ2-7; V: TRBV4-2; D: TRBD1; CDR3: CASSPVGQTGEQYF; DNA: TGTGCCAGCAGCCCCGTGGGACAGACGGGCGAGCAGTACTTC
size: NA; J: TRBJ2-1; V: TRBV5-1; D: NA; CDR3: CASNEGDSSYNEQFF; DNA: TGCGCCAGCAACGAGGGGGATAGCTCCTACAATGAGCAGTTCTTC
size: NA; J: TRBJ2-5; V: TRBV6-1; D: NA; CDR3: CASSVTPGETQYF; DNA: TGTGCCAGCAGTGTGACCCCGGGTGAGACCCAGTACTTC
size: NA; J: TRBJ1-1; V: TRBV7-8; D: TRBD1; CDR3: CASSPRTGAEAFF; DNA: TGTGCCAGCAGCCCGAGGACAGGGGCGGAAGCTTTCTTT
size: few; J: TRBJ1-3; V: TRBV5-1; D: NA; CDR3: CASSLNAGGAGNTIYF; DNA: TGCGCCAGCAGCCTGAACGCGGGGGGGGCAGGAAACACCATATATTTT
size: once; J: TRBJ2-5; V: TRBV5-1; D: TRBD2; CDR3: CASSSLAGQETQYF; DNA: TGCGCCAGCAGCTCTCTAGCGGGACAAGAGACCCAGTACTTC
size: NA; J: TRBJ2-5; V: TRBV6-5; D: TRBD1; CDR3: CASSYSGTANQETQYF; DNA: TGTGCCAGCAGTTACTCTGGGACAGCTAATCAAGAGACCCAGTACTTC
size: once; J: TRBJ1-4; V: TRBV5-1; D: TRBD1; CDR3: CASSLGQGPEKLFF; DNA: TGCGCCAGCAGCTTAGGACAGGGGCCTGAAAAACTGTTTTTT
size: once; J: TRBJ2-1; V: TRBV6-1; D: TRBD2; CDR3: CASSERTSGVYEQFF; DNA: TGTGCCAGCAGTGAACGGACTAGCGGGGTCTATGAGCAGTTCTTC
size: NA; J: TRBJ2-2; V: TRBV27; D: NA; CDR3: CASRSWQSPFSTGELFF; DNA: TGTGCCAGTCGTAGCTGGCAGTCCCCCTTTAGCACCGGGGAGCTGTTTTTT
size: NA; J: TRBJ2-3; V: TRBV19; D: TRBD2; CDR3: CASSGWTSGKLDTQYF; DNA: TGTGCCAGTAGTGGGTGGACTAGCGGGAAGTTAGATACGCAGTATTTT
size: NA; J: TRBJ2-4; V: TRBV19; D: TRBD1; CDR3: CASSIGGQAFDIQYF; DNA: TGTGCCAGTAGTATAGGGGGACAGGCATTTGACATTCAGTACTTC
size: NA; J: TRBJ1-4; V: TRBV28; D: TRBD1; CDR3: CASSSLRDSLEEYLFF; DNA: TGTGCCAGCAGTTCACTCCGGGACAGCCTTGAAGAATATCTGTTTTTT
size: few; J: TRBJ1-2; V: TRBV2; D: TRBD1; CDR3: CAGYRGNGYTF; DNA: TGTGCCGGCTACAGGGGAAATGGCTACACCTTC
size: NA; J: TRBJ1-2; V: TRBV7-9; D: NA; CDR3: CASSPGGRTSGYTF; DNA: TGTGCCAGCAGCCCCGGTGGGCGGACTTCTGGCTACACCTTC
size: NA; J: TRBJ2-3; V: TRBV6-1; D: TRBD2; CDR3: CASTTSGTDTQYF; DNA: TGTGCCAGCACGACTAGCGGGACAGATACGCAGTATTTT
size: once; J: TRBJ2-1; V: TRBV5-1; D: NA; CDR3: CASSLTLWGDEQFF; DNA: TGCGCCAGCAGCCTGACACTTTGGGGGGATGAGCAGTTCTTC
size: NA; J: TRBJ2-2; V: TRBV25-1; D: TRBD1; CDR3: CASSDAGQGNTGELFF; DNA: TGTGCCAGCAGTGACGCTGGACAGGGGAACACCGGGGAGCTGTTTTTT
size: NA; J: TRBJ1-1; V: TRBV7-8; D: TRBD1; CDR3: CASSRDRGPEAFF; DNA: TGTGCCAGCAGCCGCGACAGGGGGCCGGAAGCTTTCTTT
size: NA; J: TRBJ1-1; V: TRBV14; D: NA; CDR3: CASSQQNMNTEAFF; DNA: TGTGCCAGCAGCCAGCAGAACATGAACACTGAAGCTTTCTTT
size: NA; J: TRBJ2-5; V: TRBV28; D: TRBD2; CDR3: CASYTSGRGQTQYF; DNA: TGTGCCAGTTACACAAGCGGGAGGGGACAGACCCAGTACTTC
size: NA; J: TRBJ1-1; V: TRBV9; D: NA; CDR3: CASSVGWGLLNTEAFF; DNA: TGTGCCAGCAGCGTAGGCTGGGGGCTTTTGAACACTGAAGCTTTCTTT
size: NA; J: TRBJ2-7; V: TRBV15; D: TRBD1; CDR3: CATSRDMGRGYEQYF; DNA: TGTGCCACCAGCAGAGATATGGGCAGGGGGTACGAGCAGTACTTC
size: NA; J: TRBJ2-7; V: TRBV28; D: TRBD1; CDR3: CASNGQGANEQYF; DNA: TGTGCCAGCAATGGTCAGGGGGCGAACGAGCAGTACTTC
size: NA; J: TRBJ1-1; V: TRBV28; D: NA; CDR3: CASSFSWNTEAFF; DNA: TGTGCCAGCAGTTTTTCATGGAACACTGAAGCTTTCTTT
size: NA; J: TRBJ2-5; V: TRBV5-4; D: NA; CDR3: CASSEGLQETQYF; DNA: TGTGCCAGCAGCGAGGGACTTCAAGAGACCCAGTACTTC
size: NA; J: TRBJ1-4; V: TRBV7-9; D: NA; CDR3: CASSSPRDEKLFF; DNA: TGTGCCAGCAGCTCGCCGCGGGACGAAAAACTGTTTTTT
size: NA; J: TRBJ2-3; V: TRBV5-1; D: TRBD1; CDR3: CASRDRVDGDTQYF; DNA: TGCGCCAGCAGGGACAGGGTGGATGGAGATACGCAGTATTTT
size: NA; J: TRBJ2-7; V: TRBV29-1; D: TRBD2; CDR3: CSVEGSSGTYEQYF; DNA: TGCAGCGTTGAAGGTTCTAGCGGTACCTACGAGCAGTACTTC
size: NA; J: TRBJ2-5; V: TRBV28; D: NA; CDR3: CASSPGGGETQYF; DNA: TGTGCCAGCAGCCCAGGAGGCGGGGAGACCCAGTACTTC
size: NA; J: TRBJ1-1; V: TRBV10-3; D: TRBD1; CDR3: CAISVGDREAEAFF; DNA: TGTGCCATCAGTGTGGGGGACAGGGAGGCTGAAGCTTTCTTT
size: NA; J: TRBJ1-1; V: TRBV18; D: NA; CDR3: CASSPRQLNTEAFF; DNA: TGTGCCAGCTCACCGCGACAGCTGAACACTGAAGCTTTCTTT
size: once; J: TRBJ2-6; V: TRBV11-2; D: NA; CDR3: CASSPISAGANVLTF; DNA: TGTGCCAGCAGTCCTATCAGCGCTGGGGCCAACGTCCTGACTTTC